Below are 14 T cell receptor beta chains sequenced from a single sample in a study of blood T cell repertoires in COVID-19. Only in-frame clones appear in the TCRdb table, and some are missing; sequencing was by immunoSEQ multiplex PCR. The sample lists approximately 170,000 clones, under 90% occurring once. The sample consisted of PBMCs or T cells enriched from blood (not recorded which). These receptors originate from a woman aged 45-59 years who had recovered from COVID-19.

The chain has TRBV5-1 and TRBJ1-4; TRBD1 matches at 10 bases. In germline, CDR1 is SGHRS, CDR2 YFSETQ. Unmatched junction bases numbered 6, after V lost 0 bases and J lost 10 bases. The CDR3 contains 15 residues. CDR3 sequence reads: CASSLEGQGSAKLFF. CDR3 nucleotides: TGCGCCAGCAGCTTGGAGGGACAGGGGTCCGCAAAACTGTTTTTT.

The V gene is TRBV14, the J gene TRBJ2-1; TRBD2 aligns across 10 bases. V was clipped by 4 bases and J by 6 bases; unmatched bases: 6. In germline, CDR1 is SGHDN, CDR2 FVKESK. The CDR3 loop spans 15 amino acids. DNA for the CDR3: TGTGCCAGCAGCCTAGCGGGAGGAAGGTCCAATGAGCAGTTCTTC. This translates into CASSLAGGRSNEQFF.

The chain carries TRBV28 and TRBJ2-7; 8 nucleotides agree with TRBD1. From germline, CDR1 is MDHEN and CDR2 SYDVKM. The V and J ends lost 4 bases and 2 bases, in that order; junction bases with no gene match: 10. The length of the CDR3 is 16 residues. This chain's CDR3 is CASSSPTRDRTYEQYF. In nucleotides, the CDR3 is TGTGCCAGCAGTTCACCCACCAGGGACAGGACCTACGAGCAGTACTTC.

CDR3 sequence reads: CASSLVQPKETQYF. CDR3 DNA sequence: TGTGCCAGCAGCTTGGTACAGCCTAAAGAGACCCAGTACTTC. This chain links TRBV5-5 with TRBJ2-5; D unclear. The ends were cut back, 0 bases at V and 3 bases at J, with 9 bases in the middle. This CDR3 is 14 amino acids long. Germline V CDR1 and CDR2: SGHKS, YYEKEE (reference sequence).

The V gene is TRBV5-5, the J gene TRBJ2-1, with 9 bases aligning to TRBD2. Per the germline V gene, CDR1 is SGHKS and CDR2 is YYEKEE (reference sequence). The CDR3 sequence is 15 residues long. With V trimmed by 4 bases and J by 1 base, 3 bases remained unmatched. The CDR3 DNA reads as TGTGCCAGCAGCGGTACTAGCGGGTCCTACAATGAGCAGTTCTTC. Translation: CASSGTSGSYNEQFF.

The chain recombines TRBV6-5 with TRBJ1-6; TRBD1 matches 8 bases. CDR1 is MNHEY and CDR2 is SVGAGI in the germline V gene. V lost 7 bases, J lost 11 bases, and 4 bases stayed unmatched. The CDR3 is 12 amino acids. CDR3 amino acids: CASMDREPPLHF. The CDR3 nucleotides are TGTGCCAGCATGGACAGGGAGCCACCCCTCCACTTT.

The chain carries TRBV28 and TRBJ2-1; TRBD1 matches at 7 bases. The CDR3 length is 15 residues. Germline CDR1 MDHEN, CDR2 SYDVKM. The J segment lost 4 bases and the V segment lost 8 bases, leaving 11 bases of the junction unmatched. CDR3 coding DNA: TGTGCCAGCTCCGGACAGGCGCTCGGGTACAATGAGCAGTTCTTC. It is translated as CASSGQALGYNEQFF.

This sequence joins TRBV6-5 and TRBJ1-5; 10 bases align to TRBD1. V was pared by 2 bases and J by 7 bases, with 8 bases of the junction left unmatched. Germline V gives CDR1 MNHEY, CDR2 SVGAGI. The CDR3 consists of 16 residues. This CDR3 reads CASSYRGTGERQPQHF. CDR3 bases: TGTGCCAGCAGTTACCGGGGGACAGGGGAGAGACAGCCCCAGCATTTT.

CDR3 protein: CASSQMTGVNSPLHF. CDR3 DNA sequence: TGTGCCAGCAGCCAGATGACAGGGGTCAATTCACCCCTCCACTTT. This chain joins TRBV3-1 (or the pseudogene TRBV3-2) and TRBJ1-6; TRBD1 matches 8 bases. V lost 3 bases and J lost 7; bases outside the gene matches: 5. Germline CDR1 LGHDT, CDR2 YNNKEL (reference sequence). The CDR3 is made up of 15 amino acids.

This clone was picked up one time. V is TRBV28 and J is TRBJ1-2, with D uncertain. Germline-derived CDR1 and CDR2 are MDHEN and SYDVKM. The V end was cut by 6 bases, the J end by 8 bases, with 13 bases between. This CDR3 comprises 12 residues. CDR3 nucleotides: TGTGCCAGCAGCCGAAGAGACTGGGGCTACACCTTC. Encoded protein: CASSRRDWGYTF.

The chain uses TRBV19 and TRBJ2-7; 7 positions match TRBD2. The ends lost 2 bases at V and 1 base at J; junction bases unmatched: 8. This CDR3 has 16 residues. Germline values: CDR1 LNHDA, CDR2 SQIVND (reference sequence). CDR3 bases: TGTGCCAGTAGTATAATCAGTAGCGGGTCTTCCTACGAGCAGTACTTC. Its protein product is CASSIISSGSSYEQYF.

This clone appeared a single time. The rearrangement joins TRBV28 to TRBJ2-7; TRBD1 matches 9 bases. The CDR3 has 12 amino acids. Germline lookup yields CDR1 MDHEN and CDR2 SYDVKM. V lost 5 bases, J lost 13 bases, and 9 bases stayed unmatched. CDR3 coding DNA: TGTGCCAGCAGTACCAACAGGGGGCAATACTACTTC. Its translation is CASSTNRGQYYF.

The chain recombines TRBV28 with TRBJ2-5, with D perhaps TRBD1 (6 bases). Germline V gene sequence: CDR1 MDHEN, CDR2 SYDVKM. The CDR3 loop spans 13 amino acids. The V end was cut by 6 bases, the J end by 1 base, with 9 bases between. CDR3 residues: CASRTGVQETQYF. The CDR3 DNA reads TGTGCCAGCAGGACAGGTGTCCAAGAGACCCAGTACTTC.

In regard to this clone: The junction shows a germline mismatch at one end, possibly a read error. The chain employs TRBV7-7 and TRBJ2-3; D may be TRBD1 (5 bases). The germline CDR1 and CDR2 sequences are SSHAT and FNYEAQ (reference sequence). The CDR3 length is 15 residues. The CDR3 protein is CASSLLGPSTDTQYF. The CDR3 bases are TGTGCTAGCAGCTTGTTGGGGCCTAGCACAGATACGCAGTATTTT.